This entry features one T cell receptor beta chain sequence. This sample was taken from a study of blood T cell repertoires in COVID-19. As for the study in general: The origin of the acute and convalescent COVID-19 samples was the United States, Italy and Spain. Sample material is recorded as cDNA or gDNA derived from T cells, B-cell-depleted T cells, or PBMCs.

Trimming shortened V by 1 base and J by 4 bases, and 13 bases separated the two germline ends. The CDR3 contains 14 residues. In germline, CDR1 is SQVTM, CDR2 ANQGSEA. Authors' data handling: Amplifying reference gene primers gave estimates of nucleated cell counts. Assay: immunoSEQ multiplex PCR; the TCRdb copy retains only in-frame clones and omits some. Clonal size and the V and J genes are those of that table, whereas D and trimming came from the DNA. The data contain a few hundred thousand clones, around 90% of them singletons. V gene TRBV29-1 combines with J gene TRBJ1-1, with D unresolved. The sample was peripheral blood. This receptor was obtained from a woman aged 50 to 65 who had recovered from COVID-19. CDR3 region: CSVEGALSSTEAFF. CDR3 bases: TGCAGCGTTGAAGGCGCCCTGTCTAGCACTGAAGCTTTCTTT.